This TCR beta chain originates from a study of OX40 agonist ivuxolimab in advanced cancers. Whole-study context: Enrolled patients in dose escalation had cancers that were hepatocellular carcinoma, melanoma, renal cell or head and neck cancer. Study results and limitations: At doses 0.1 to 3.0 mg/kg, CD4+ and CD8+ clones expanded. Those patients achieving a partial response at 0.1-3.0 mg/kg showed among the lowest clonal expansion.

V was pared by 5 bases and J by 4 bases, with 14 bases between. CDR3 size: 15 residues. Germline-derived CDR1 and CDR2 are SEHNR and FQNEAQ (reference sequence). Details on this clone: Antigen specificity is unknown.

Here immunoSEQ multiplex PCR was the method, and the copy in TCRdb shows in-frame clones only, minus some. The repertoire has 55,000 or so clones, approximately 87% of them found once; the top ten carry around 7%. The material was CD4+ or CD8+ T cells sorted from blood, obtained in a trial of the OX40 agonist ivuxolimab. The gene calls are TRBV7-9 and TRBJ1-4; tentatively, D is TRBD1 (5 bases). The source is an adult with an advanced solid tumor such as melanoma, head and neck, liver or kidney cancer. CDR3 coding DNA: TGTGCCAGCAGCCTCTGGGGGAGCAATAATGAAAAACTGTTTTTT. Translation gives CASSLWGSNNEKLFF.